The 27 T cell receptor beta chains below all came from one sample that was sequenced in a study of OX40 agonist ivuxolimab in advanced cancers. The method was immunoSEQ multiplex PCR; TCRdb's version includes in-frame clones alone and lacks a portion of them. The sample yields 65,000 to 80,000 clones, under 90% seen once. The sample in question was CD4+ or CD8+ T cells sorted from blood, obtained in a trial of the OX40 agonist ivuxolimab. Source of these receptors: an adult with an advanced solid tumor such as melanoma, head and neck, liver or kidney cancer.

The CDR3 sequence is CATNDRVDDQPQHF. CDR3 bases: TGTGCCACTAACGACAGGGTTGACGATCAGCCCCAGCATTTT. The chain joins TRBV19 to TRBJ1-5, with 7 positions matching TRBD1. The V gene end was trimmed by 10 bases and the J gene end by 5 bases; junction bases not matched to a gene: 11. This CDR3 contains 14 residues. Germline V lookup: CDR1 LNHDA, CDR2 SQIVND (reference sequence).

The chain carries TRBV11-2 and TRBJ2-7; D is perhaps TRBD2 (6 bases). The germline V gene has CDR1 SGHAT and CDR2 FQNNGV. V lost 5 bases to trimming and J lost 7 bases, with 18 bases between them. The CDR3 is made up of 14 amino acids. Here the CDR3 reads CASSPGGSGREQYF. The CDR3 region has the DNA TGTGCCAGCAGCCCTGGAGGTTCGGGGAGGGAGCAGTACTTC. Complete variable domain (other parts from reference TRBV11-2 and TRBJ2-7): EAGVAQSPRYKIIEKRQSVAFWCNPISGHATLYWYQQILGQGPKLLIQFQNNGVVDDSQLPKDRFSAERLKGVDSTLKIQPAKLEDSAVYLCASSPGGSGREQYFGPGTRLTVT.

The rearrangement uses TRBV2 and TRBJ2-5, with D perhaps TRBD1 (6 bases). V lost 4 bases to trimming and J lost 1 base, with 19 bases between them. Germline CDR1 is SNHLY and CDR2 is FYNNEI. This CDR3 contains 17 residues. The CDR3 nucleotides are TGTGCCAGCAGTGCCAGGTCGGGCAGGGGCGTCCAAGAGACCCAGTACTTC. Protein product: CASSARSGRGVQETQYF.

The chain has TRBV19 and TRBJ2-7, with TRBD1 identical over 9 bases. The V and J ends lost 6 bases and 3 bases, in that order; junction bases with no gene match: 6. Germline lookup yields CDR1 LNHDA and CDR2 SQIVND (reference sequence). The CDR3 length is 14 residues. CDR3 in DNA: TGTGCCAGTAGCAAACCGGGACAGGGCTACGAGCAGTACTTC. It codes for CASSKPGQGYEQYF.

The chain is built from TRBV7-8 and TRBJ1-1; 11 bases fit TRBD1. The CDR3 covers 16 residues. Germline V lookup: CDR1 SGHVS, CDR2 FQNEAQ. J gave up 10 bases and V 4 bases, and 14 bases lay outside the gene matches. The CDR3 coding sequence is TGTGCCAGCAGCTCCCTTCCGGGACAGGGGGATCTCGGAGCTTTCTTT. It translates to CASSSLPGQGDLGAFF.

The V and J genes are TRBV7-2 and TRBJ2-7, with 7 nucleotides matching TRBD2. Germline trimming cut 1 base from V and 9 bases from J; bases unmatched to any gene: 9. CDR1 SGHTA and CDR2 FQGNSA come from the germline V gene. This CDR3 is built from 14 residues. The CDR3 sequence: CASSLGGTGGLQYF. CDR3 nucleotide sequence: TGTGCCAGCAGCTTAGGTGGGACGGGGGGTCTGCAGTACTTC.

Written as DNA, the CDR3 is TGCGCCAGGTCCGGGCCCTTTCGTAAAGCTTTCTTT. It specifies CARSGPFRKAFF. The chain carries TRBV5-1 and TRBJ1-1; unclear D gene. V lost 8 bases and J 9 bases, leaving 17 bases between the germline ends. Germline V gene data show CDR1 as SGHRS and CDR2 as YFSETQ. The CDR3 totals 12 residues.

The chain employs TRBV25-1 and TRBJ1-2; D call uncertain. Germline CDR1 is MGHDK and CDR2 is SYGVNS. CDR3 length: 14 residues. Deletions cut 2 bases from V and 4 bases from J, with 11 bases between. Here the CDR3 reads CASSESGGIYGYTF. Here the CDR3 DNA reads TGTGCCAGCAGTGAAAGTGGTGGAATCTATGGCTACACCTTC.

This chain uses TRBV7-8 with TRBJ1-2; possible D gene TRBD1, 6 bases. The CDR3 has 12 amino acids. The V gene lost 2 bases and the J gene lost 6 bases, with 7 bases spanning the gap. From germline, CDR1 is SGHVS and CDR2 FQNEAQ. CDR3 protein: CASSLNRDGYTF. The CDR3, as DNA: TGTGCCAGCAGCTTAAACAGGGATGGCTACACCTTC. The full variable domain, in which reference TRBV7-8 and TRBJ1-2 provide the parts outside the CDR3, is GAGVSQSPRYKVAKRGQDVALRCDPISGHVSLFWYQQALGQGPEFLTYFQNEAQLDKSGLPSDRFFAERPEGSVSTLKIQRTQQEDSAVYLCASSLNRDGYTFGSGTRLTVV.

The chain links TRBV4-3 to TRBJ2-7, with D perhaps TRBD1 (6 bases). This CDR3 is 14 amino acids long. Germline V gene sequence: CDR1 LGHNA, CDR2 YSLEER. V was pared by 6 bases and J by 3 bases, with 15 bases between. The CDR3 nucleotides read TGCGCCAGCAGACGGGACATTGGGGACTACGAGCAGTACTTC. Residues: CASRRDIGDYEQYF.

The chain combines TRBV7-8 with TRBJ1-5; D not resolved. CDR3 length equals 14 residues. V was trimmed by 1 base and J by 6 bases, leaving 10 bases between them. The germline V gene encodes CDR1 SGHVS and CDR2 FQNEAQ. Written as DNA, the CDR3 is TGTGCCAGCAGCTTAGAGCAGGTGATTCAGCCCCAGCATTTT. Its translation: CASSLEQVIQPQHF.

CDR3 region: CASSSGPPNTEAFF. CDR3 DNA: TGTGCCAGCAGCTCGGGGCCTCCCAACACTGAAGCTTTCTTT. The chain is built from TRBV7-2 and TRBJ1-1; a weak D match, TRBD1 (5 bases). The CDR3 loop spans 14 amino acids. Germline V CDR1 and CDR2: SGHTA, FQGNSA. V lost 4 bases and J lost 2, with 11 bases in between. Complete variable domain (other parts from reference TRBV7-2 and TRBJ1-1): GAGVSQSPSNKVTEKGKDVELRCDPISGHTALYWYRQSLGQGLEFLIYFQGNSAPDKSGLPSDRFSAERTGGSVSTLTIQRTQQEDSAVYLCASSSGPPNTEAFFGQGTRLTVV.

V is TRBV5-1 and J is TRBJ2-1, with TRBD2 identical over 11 bases. The germline CDR1 and CDR2 sequences are SGHRS and YFSETQ. This CDR3 is 15 amino acids long. Unmatched junction bases numbered 3, after V lost 4 bases and J lost 3 bases. CDR3 coding DNA: TGCGCCAGCAGCGCACTAGCGGGGGTCTACAATGAGCAGTTCTTC. Translation gives CASSALAGVYNEQFF.

This chain uses TRBV5-1 with TRBJ1-2, with 7 bases fitting TRBD1. Germline CDR1 is SGHRS and CDR2 is YFSETQ. The CDR3 totals 14 residues. V lost 4 bases and J lost 3; bases outside the gene matches: 6. In nucleotides, the CDR3 is TGCGCCAGCAGCAGACAGGGAACGGACTATGGCTACACCTTC. This sequence encodes CASSRQGTDYGYTF. The full variable domain, rest sourced from reference TRBV5-1 and TRBJ1-2, is KAGVTQTPRYLIKTRGQQVTLSCSPISGHRSVSWYQQTPGQGLQFLFEYFSETQRNKGNFPGRFSGRQFSNSRSEMNVSTLELGDSALYLCASSRQGTDYGYTFGSGTRLTVV.

This clone occurred a few times. The gene calls are TRBV29-1 and TRBJ2-1, with 10 bases that match TRBD2. Germline CDR1 reads SQVTM; CDR2 reads ANQGSEA. CDR3 length equals 15 residues. Unmatched junction bases numbered 4, after V lost 3 bases and J lost 2 bases. The CDR3 DNA sequence: TGCAGCGTTGACATAGCGGGGGGTGCCTACAATGAGCAGTTCTTC. Encoded protein: CSVDIAGGAYNEQFF.

The J gene is TRBJ1-1, the V gene TRBV7-6; tentatively, D is TRBD1 (5 bases). The V and J ends lost 5 bases and 1 base respectively, with 11 bases between them. CDR1 and CDR2 (germline): SGHVS, FNYEAQ. The length of the CDR3 is 14 residues. The CDR3 DNA sequence: TGTGCCAGCAGCAAAATAGGACAGAACACTGAAGCTTTCTTT. Its protein product is CASSKIGQNTEAFF.

The rearrangement links TRBV6-6 to TRBJ1-3, with D possibly matching TRBD1 (6 bases). The CDR3 runs to 16 residues. The V end was cut by 0 bases, the J end by 0 bases, with 9 bases between. In germline, CDR1 is MNHNY, CDR2 SVGAGI (reference sequence). The CDR3 loop reads CASSYSDSTSGNTIYF. For the CDR3, the DNA is TGTGCCAGCAGTTACTCGGACAGCACCTCTGGAAACACCATATATTTT.

J is TRBJ2-3 and V is TRBV27; D is tentatively TRBD1 or TRBD2 (6 bases each). Germline V gives CDR1 MNHEY, CDR2 SMNVEV (reference sequence). Trimming removed 6 bases from V and 6 bases from J, with 19 bases in between. The CDR3 runs to 15 residues. The CDR3, as DNA: TGTGCCAGCAGCCTGAGGCCCGGGGGCCGGGATACGCAGTATTTT. Residues: CASSLRPGGRDTQYF.

The CDR3 DNA is TGTGCCAGCAGTTGGACTAGCGGGAACAATGAGCAGTTCTTC. Translated, it gives CASSWTSGNNEQFF. J is TRBJ2-1 and V is TRBV7-9; TRBD2 aligns across 12 bases. This CDR3 spans 14 amino acids. The trim removed 6 bases at V and 5 bases at J, leaving 2 bases unmatched. Per germline, CDR1 SEHNR and CDR2 FQNEAQ (reference sequence).

The chain couples TRBV5-4 to TRBJ2-5, with a weak D call TRBD1 (6 bases). The CDR3 consists of 16 residues. The germline V and J ends were trimmed by 4 bases and 5 bases, with 21 bases remaining between them. Germline CDR1 SGHNT, CDR2 YYREEE (reference sequence). In nucleotides, the CDR3 is TGTGCCAGCAGCCAACCTCCTTTGACAGGCTCGGAGACCCAGTACTTC. Protein sequence: CASSQPPLTGSETQYF.

This clone was counted once. The chain combines TRBV11-2 with TRBJ1-4, with D hard to call. The CDR3 totals 13 residues. The germline V and J ends were trimmed by 3 bases and 12 bases, with 14 bases remaining between them. Germline CDR1 and CDR2: SGHAT and FQNNGV. The CDR3 sequence is CASSFAPRRELFF. For the CDR3, the DNA is TGTGCCAGCAGCTTTGCCCCGCGGAGAGAACTGTTTTTT.

This clone was found a few times. The CDR3 DNA reads TGTGCCAGCTCTCTCAACCCTTTCCAAGAGACCCAGTACTTC. It is translated as CASSLNPFQETQYF. The chain recombines TRBV18 with TRBJ2-5; D call uncertain. Germline CDR1 KGHSH, CDR2 LQKENI. V lost 6 bases and J lost 1, with 12 bases in between. The CDR3 is made up of 14 amino acids.

J is TRBJ1-1 and V is TRBV9; tentatively, D is TRBD1 (5 bases). Deletions cut 0 bases from V and 5 bases from J, with 17 bases between. The CDR3 loop spans 16 amino acids. CDR1 and CDR2 from the germline V gene are SGDLS and YYNGEE. CDR3: CASSVGQGTGRTEAFF. For the CDR3, the DNA is TGTGCCAGCAGCGTAGGGCAGGGTACGGGTCGAACTGAAGCTTTCTTT.

The genes are TRBV11-2 and TRBJ2-7, with 8 bases lining up with TRBD1. The CDR3 spans 15 residues. Losses at the gene ends were 5 bases for V and 4 bases for J; bases not matched to a gene: 10. Germline V gives CDR1 SGHAT, CDR2 FQNNGV. In DNA form, the CDR3 reads TGTGCCAGCAGCCGACTTCCGGGACAGGATTACGAGCAGTACTTC. Translated, it gives CASSRLPGQDYEQYF.

The chain combines TRBV5-1 with TRBJ2-5; D is uncertain. V gave up 1 base and J gave up 1 base, with 11 bases separating them. The CDR3 has 15 amino acids. Germline CDR1 and CDR2: SGHRS and YFSETQ. The CDR3 bases are TGCGCCAGCAGCTTGTTCCCCGGACCCCAAGAGACCCAGTACTTC. Translating gives CASSLFPGPQETQYF.

The chain links TRBV14 to TRBJ1-2; no clear D. The V gene's germline CDR1 is SGHDN and CDR2 FVKESK. The length of the CDR3 is 13 residues. Trimming took off 5 bases at V and 1 base at J, with 8 bases between the two ends. This CDR3 is CASSMWNNYGYTF. Written as DNA, the CDR3 is TGTGCCAGCAGCATGTGGAATAACTATGGCTACACCTTC.

The chain carries TRBV7-9 and TRBJ1-1; D not resolved. This CDR3 region has 12 residues. V was cut by 1 base and J by 6 bases, with 6 bases left in between. The germline gives CDR1 SEHNR, CDR2 FQNEAQ (reference sequence). CDR3 bases: TGTGCCAGCAGCTTAGAGGGCCCTGAAGCTTTCTTT. Protein product: CASSLEGPEAFF.